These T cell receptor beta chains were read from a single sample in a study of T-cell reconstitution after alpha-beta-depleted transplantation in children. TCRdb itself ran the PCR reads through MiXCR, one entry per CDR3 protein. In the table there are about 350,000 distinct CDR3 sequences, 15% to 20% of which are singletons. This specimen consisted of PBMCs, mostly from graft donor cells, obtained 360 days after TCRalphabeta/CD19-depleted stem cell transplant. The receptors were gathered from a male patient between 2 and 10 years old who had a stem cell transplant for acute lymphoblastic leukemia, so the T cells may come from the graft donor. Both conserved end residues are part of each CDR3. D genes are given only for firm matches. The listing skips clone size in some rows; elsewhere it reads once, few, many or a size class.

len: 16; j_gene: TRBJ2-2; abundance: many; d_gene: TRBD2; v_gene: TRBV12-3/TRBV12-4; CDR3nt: TGTGCCAGCAGTACCGGGACTAGCGGTACCACCGGGGAGCTGTTTTTT; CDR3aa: CASSTGTSGTTGELFF
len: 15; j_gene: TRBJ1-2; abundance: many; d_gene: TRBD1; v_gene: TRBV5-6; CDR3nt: TGTGCCAGCAGCTTACAGGGGGCCCTGGGGTATGGCTACACCTTC; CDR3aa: CASSLQGALGYGYTF
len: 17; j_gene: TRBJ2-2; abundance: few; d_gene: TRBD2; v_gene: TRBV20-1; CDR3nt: TGCAGTGCTAGAGAGAGGACTAGCGGGGTCAACACCGGGGAGCTGTTTTTT; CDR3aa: CSARERTSGVNTGELFF
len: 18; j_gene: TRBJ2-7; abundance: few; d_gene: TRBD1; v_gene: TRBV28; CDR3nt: TGTGCCAGCAGTTCCCCCCCGCCTGAGACAGGGGCCCTCTACGAGCAGTACTTC; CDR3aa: CASSSPPPETGALYEQYF
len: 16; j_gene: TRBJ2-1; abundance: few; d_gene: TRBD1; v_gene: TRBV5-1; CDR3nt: TGCGCCAGCAGCTTGCTCCAGGGGGCGCGGGGTAATGAGCAGTTCTTC; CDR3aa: CASSLLQGARGNEQFF
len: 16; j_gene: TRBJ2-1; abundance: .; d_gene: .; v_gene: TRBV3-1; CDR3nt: TGTGCCAGCAGCCACCCTCGAGCGGACTTTTACAATGAGCAGTTCTTC; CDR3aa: CASSHPRADFYNEQFF
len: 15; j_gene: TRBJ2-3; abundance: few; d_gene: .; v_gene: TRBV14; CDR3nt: TGTGCCAGCAGCCCCCTGCGGGAAGACACAGATACGCAGTATTTT; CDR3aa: CASSPLREDTDTQYF
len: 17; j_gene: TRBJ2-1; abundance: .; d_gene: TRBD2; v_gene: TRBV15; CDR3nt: TGTGCCACCAGCAGAGATGGCGGCGGGAGGGCGAACAATGAGCAGTTCTTC; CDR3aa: CATSRDGGGRANNEQFF
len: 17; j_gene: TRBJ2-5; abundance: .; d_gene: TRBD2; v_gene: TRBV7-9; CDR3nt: TGTGCCAGCAGCTTAGAAGCCGCGGGAGAGGTGGAAGAGACCCAGTACTTC; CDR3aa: CASSLEAAGEVEETQYF
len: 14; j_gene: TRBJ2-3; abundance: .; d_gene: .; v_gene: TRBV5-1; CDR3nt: TGCGCCAGCACGAGGCGGGACCCCACAGATACGCAGTATTTT; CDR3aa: CASTRRDPTDTQYF
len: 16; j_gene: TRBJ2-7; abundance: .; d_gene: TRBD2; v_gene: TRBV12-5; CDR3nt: TGTGCTAGTGGTTTGGTGAGCGGGAGGGTCTTCTACGAGCAGTACTTC; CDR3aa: CASGLVSGRVFYEQYF
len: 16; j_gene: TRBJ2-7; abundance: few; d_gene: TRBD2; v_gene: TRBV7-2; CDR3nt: TGTGCCAGCAACACAGGACTAGCGGGCCTTTCCTACGAGCAGTACTTC; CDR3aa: CASNTGLAGLSYEQYF
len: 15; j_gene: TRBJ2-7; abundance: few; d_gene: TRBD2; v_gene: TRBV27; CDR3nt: TGTGCCAGCAGTTCGGGACTAGCGGGATTGGGGGAGCAGTACTTC; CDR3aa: CASSSGLAGLGEQYF
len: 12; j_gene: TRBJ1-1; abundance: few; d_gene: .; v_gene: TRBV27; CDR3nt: TGTGCCAGCGGTTCCTTAAGGACTGAAGCTTTCTTT; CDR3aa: CASGSLRTEAFF
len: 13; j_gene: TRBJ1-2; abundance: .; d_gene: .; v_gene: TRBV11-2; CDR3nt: TGTGCCAGCAGCTTAGATGTCCCCTATGGCTACACCTTC; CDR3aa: CASSLDVPYGYTF
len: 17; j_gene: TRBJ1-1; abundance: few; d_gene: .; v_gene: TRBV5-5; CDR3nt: TGTGCCAGCAGCTTGAAAGGAGTCGGACAGCTGAACACTGAAGCTTTCTTT; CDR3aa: CASSLKGVGQLNTEAFF
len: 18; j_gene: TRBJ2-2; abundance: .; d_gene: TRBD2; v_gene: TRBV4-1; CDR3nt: TGCGCCAGCAGCCAAGATGCGGGAGGGAGTTTGAACACCGGGGAGCTGTTTTTT; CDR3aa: CASSQDAGGSLNTGELFF
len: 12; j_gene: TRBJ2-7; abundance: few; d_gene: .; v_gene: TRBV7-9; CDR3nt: TGTGCCAGCAGCTTAGCGTTATACGAGCAGTACTTC; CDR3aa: CASSLALYEQYF
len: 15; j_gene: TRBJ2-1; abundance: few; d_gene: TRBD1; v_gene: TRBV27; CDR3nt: TGTGCCAGCAGAAGGGGGCAGGGGAACTACAATGAGCAGTTCTTC; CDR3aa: CASRRGQGNYNEQFF
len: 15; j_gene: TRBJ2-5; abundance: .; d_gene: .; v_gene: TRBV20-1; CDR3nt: TGCAGTGCTAGAGATCGAATGACAGGCAAAGAGACCCAGTACTTC; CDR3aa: CSARDRMTGKETQYF
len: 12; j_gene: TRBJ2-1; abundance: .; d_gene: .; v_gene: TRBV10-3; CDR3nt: TGTGCCATCAGTGAGGGATACAATGAGCAGTTCTTC; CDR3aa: CAISEGYNEQFF
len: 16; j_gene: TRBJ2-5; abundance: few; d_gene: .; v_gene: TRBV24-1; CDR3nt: TGTGCCACCAGTGAAAATACCGGGGCCTATGTGGGGACCCAGTACTTC; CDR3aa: CATSENTGAYVGTQYF
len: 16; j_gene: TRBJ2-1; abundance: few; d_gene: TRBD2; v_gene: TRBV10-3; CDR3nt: TGTGCCATCAAATACTCCGGGACTAGCGGATACAATGAGCAGTTCTTC; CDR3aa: CAIKYSGTSGYNEQFF